This paragraph covers one T cell receptor beta chain sequence. Repertoires were generated with immunoSEQ multiplex PCR, while TCRdb's copy carries only in-frame clones and drops some. The sample yields over 80,000 clones, 96% seen once. The data were obtained in a study of technical replicates of blood from a few donors. This TCR was sampled from a human donor in good health. Sample: T cells isolated from PBMCs.

CDR3 sequence (DNA): TGTGCCTGGGGGGGCAGCGGAGCTAGCACAGATACGCAGTATTTT. This encodes CAWGGSGASTDTQYF. The chain couples TRBV30 to TRBJ2-3; D may be TRBD1 (6 bases). V dropped 5 bases and J dropped 0 bases, with 15 bases sitting between them. CDR3 size: 15 residues. Germline CDR1 GTSNPN, CDR2 SVGIG (reference sequence).